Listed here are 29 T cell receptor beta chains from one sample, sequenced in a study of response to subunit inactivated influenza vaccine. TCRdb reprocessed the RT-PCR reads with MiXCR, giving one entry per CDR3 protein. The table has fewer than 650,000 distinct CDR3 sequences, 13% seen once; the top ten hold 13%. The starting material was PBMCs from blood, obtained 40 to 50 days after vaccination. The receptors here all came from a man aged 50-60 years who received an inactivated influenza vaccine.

The CDR3 sequence is CASSYDGNEKLFF. The CDR3 DNA reads TGTGCCAGCAGCTACGACGGTAATGAAAAACTGTTTTTT. This sequence joins TRBV6-2 or TRBV6-3 and TRBJ1-4; D gene uncertain. Trimming took 6 bases from V and 4 from J, leaving 9 bases between them. The CDR3 is made up of 13 amino acids. From germline, CDR1 is MNHEY and CDR2 SVGEGT.

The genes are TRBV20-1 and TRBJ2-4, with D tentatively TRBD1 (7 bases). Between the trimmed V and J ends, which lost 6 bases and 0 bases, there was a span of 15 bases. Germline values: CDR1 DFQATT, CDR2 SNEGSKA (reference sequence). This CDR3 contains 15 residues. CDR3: CSARQGLLAKNIQYF. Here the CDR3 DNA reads TGCAGTGCCCGACAGGGACTTCTAGCCAAAAACATTCAGTACTTC.

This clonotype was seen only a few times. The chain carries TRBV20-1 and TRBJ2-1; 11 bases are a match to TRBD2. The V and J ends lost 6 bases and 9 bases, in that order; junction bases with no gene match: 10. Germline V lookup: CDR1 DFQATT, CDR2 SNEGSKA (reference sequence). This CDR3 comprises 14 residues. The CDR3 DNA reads TGCAGTGCCACCGGGACTAGCGGTAGTTTTGAGCAGTTCTTC. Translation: CSATGTSGSFEQFF.

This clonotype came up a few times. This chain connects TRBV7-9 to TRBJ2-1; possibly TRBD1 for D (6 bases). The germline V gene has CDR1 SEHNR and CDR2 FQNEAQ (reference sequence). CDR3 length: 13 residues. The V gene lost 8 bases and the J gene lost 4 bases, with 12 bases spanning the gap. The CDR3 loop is CASAGTPYNEQFF. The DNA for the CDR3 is TGTGCCAGCGCCGGGACACCATACAATGAGCAGTTCTTC.

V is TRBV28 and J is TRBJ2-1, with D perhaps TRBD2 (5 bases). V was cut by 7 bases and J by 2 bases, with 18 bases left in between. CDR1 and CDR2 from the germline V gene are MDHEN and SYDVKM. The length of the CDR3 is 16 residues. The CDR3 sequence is CASTPVRARTYNEQFF. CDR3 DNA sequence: TGTGCCAGCACTCCCGTGAGGGCCAGGACCTACAATGAGCAGTTCTTC.

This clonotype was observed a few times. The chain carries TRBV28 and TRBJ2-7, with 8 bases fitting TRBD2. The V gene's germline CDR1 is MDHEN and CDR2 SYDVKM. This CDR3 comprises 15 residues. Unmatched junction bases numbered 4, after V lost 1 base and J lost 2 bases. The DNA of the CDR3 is TGTGCCAGCAGTTTATCTACAGCGGGAGCCTACGAGCAGTACTTC. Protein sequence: CASSLSTAGAYEQYF.

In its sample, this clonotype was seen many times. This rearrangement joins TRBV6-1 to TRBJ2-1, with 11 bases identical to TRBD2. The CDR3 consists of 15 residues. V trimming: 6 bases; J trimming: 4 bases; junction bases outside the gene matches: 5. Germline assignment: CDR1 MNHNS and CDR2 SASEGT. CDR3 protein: CASRISGGGYNEQFF. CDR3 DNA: TGTGCCAGCAGGATTAGCGGGGGGGGTTACAATGAGCAGTTCTTC.

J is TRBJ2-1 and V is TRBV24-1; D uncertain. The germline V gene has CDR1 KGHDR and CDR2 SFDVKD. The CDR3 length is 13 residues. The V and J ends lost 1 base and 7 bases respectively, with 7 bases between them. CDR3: CATSDFYLNEQFF. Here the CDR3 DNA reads TGTGCCACCAGTGATTTTTACCTGAATGAGCAGTTCTTC.

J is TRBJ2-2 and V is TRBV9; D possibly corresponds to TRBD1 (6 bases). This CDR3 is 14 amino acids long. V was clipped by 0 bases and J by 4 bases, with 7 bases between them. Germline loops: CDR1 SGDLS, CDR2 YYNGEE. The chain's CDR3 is CASSVDRATGELFF. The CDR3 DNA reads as TGTGCCAGCAGCGTAGACAGGGCCACCGGGGAGCTGTTTTTT.

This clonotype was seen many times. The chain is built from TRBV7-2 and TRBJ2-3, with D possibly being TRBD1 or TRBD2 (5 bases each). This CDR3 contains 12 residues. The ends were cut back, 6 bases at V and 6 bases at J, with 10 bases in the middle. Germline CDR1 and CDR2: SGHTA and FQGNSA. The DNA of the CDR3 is TGTGCCAGCAGGGGACCTAGCGATACGCAGTATTTT. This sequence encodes CASRGPSDTQYF.

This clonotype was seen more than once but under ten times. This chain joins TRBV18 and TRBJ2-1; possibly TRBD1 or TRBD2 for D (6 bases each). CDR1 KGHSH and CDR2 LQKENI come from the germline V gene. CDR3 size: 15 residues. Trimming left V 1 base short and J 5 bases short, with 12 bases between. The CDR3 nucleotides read TGTGCCAGCTCACCACGGAGGGGGGAGAACAATGAGCAGTTCTTC. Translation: CASSPRRGENNEQFF.

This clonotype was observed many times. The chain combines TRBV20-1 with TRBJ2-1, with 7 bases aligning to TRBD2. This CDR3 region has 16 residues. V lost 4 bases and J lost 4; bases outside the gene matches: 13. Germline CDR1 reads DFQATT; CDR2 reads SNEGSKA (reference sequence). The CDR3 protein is CSAIRASGRFYNEQFF. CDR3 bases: TGCAGTGCTATTAGGGCTAGCGGCAGGTTTTACAATGAGCAGTTCTTC.

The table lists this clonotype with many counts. The CDR3 sequence is CASSRLAGVSTGELFF. The CDR3 coding sequence is TGCGCCAGTTCACGTCTAGCGGGAGTTTCCACCGGGGAGCTGTTTTTT. This chain links TRBV5-1 with TRBJ2-2; 10 nucleotides agree with TRBD2. Looked up from germline, CDR1 is SGHRS and CDR2 is YFSETQ. CDR3 length: 16 residues. Trimming at V came to 8 bases and at J to 4 bases, leaving 11 bases not matched to a gene.

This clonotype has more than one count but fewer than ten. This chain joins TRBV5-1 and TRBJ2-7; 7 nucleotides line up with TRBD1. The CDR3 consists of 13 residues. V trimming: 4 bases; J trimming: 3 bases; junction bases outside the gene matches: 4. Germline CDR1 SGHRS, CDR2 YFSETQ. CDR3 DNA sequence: TGCGCCAGCAGCACCCGACAGGGCTACGAGCAGTACTTC. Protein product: CASSTRQGYEQYF.

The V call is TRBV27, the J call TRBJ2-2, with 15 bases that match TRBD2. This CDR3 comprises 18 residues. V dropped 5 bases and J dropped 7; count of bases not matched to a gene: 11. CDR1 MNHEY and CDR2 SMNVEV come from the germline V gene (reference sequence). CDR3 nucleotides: TGTGCCAGCAGTCCCTGGACTAGCGGGGGGGCCGTAAACGGGGAGCTGTTTTTT. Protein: CASSPWTSGGAVNGELFF.

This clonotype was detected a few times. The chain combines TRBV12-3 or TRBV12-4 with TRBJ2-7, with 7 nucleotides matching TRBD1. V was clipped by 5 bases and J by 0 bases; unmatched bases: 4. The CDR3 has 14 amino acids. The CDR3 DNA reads TGTGCCAGCAGTGGAGCAGGGGGCTCCTACGAGCAGTACTTC. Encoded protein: CASSGAGGSYEQYF.

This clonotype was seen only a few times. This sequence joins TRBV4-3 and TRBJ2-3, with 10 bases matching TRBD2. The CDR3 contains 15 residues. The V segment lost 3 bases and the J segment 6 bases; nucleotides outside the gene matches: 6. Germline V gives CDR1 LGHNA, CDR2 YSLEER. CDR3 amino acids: CASSHSRTSGDTQYF. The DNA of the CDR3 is TGCGCCAGCAGCCATAGCAGGACTAGCGGTGATACGCAGTATTTT.

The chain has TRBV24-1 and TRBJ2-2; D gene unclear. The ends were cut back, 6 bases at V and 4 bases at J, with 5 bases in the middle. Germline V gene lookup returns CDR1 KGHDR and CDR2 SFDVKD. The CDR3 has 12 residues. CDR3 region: CATSLSTGELFF. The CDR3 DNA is TGTGCCACCAGTTTAAGCACCGGGGAGCTGTTTTTT.

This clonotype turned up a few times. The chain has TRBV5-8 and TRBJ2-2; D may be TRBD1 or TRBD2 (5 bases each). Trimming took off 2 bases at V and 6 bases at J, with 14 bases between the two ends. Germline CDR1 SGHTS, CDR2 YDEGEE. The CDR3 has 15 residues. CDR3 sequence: CASSLTGAGAGELFF. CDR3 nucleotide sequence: TGTGCCAGCAGCTTAACAGGCGCCGGGGCCGGGGAGCTGTTTTTT.

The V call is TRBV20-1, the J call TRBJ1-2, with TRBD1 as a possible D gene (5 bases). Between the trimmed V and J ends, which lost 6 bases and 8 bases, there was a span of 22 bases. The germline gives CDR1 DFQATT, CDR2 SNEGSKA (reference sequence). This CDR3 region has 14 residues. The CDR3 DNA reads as TGCAGTGCCCTTTATGGGGCAGGCCCAGGCGGCTACACCTTC. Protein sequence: CSALYGAGPGGYTF.

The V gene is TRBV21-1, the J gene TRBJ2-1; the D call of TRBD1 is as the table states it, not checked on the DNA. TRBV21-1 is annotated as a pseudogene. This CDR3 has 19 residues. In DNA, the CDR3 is TGTGCCAGCAGCAAACGATACCCCGGTCCCGACAGGGGGCTCGGGGAGCAGTTCTTC. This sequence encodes CASSKRYPGPDRGLGEQFF.

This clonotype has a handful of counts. The CDR3 protein is CASSYKPGQRQGYTF. Here the CDR3 DNA reads TGTGCCAGCAGCTACAAACCGGGACAGCGTCAGGGCTACACCTTC. The chain carries TRBV7-2 and TRBJ1-2; 7 bases match TRBD1. This CDR3 is built from 15 residues. Germline V gene lookup returns CDR1 SGHTA and CDR2 FQGNSA. Unmatched junction bases numbered 13, after V lost 4 bases and J lost 8 bases.

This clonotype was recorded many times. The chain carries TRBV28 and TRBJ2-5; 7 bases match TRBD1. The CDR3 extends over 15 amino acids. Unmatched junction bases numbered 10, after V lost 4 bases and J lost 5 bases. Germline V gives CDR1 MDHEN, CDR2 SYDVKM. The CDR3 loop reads CASSYAGGRGETQYF. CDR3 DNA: TGTGCCAGCAGTTATGCAGGGGGTAGAGGGGAGACCCAGTACTTC.

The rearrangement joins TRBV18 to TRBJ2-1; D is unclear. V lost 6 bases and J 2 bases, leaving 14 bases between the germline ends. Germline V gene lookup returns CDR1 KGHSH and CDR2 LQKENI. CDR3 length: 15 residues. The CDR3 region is CASSQENSPYNEQFF. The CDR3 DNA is TGTGCCAGCTCGCAGGAGAATAGTCCCTACAATGAGCAGTTCTTC.

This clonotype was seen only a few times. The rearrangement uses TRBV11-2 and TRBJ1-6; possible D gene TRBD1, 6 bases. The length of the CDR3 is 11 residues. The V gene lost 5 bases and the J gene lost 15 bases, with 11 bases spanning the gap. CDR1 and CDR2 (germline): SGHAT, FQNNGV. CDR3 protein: CASSLGALLHF. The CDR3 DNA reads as TGTGCCAGCAGCCTGGGGGCTCTCCTCCACTTT.

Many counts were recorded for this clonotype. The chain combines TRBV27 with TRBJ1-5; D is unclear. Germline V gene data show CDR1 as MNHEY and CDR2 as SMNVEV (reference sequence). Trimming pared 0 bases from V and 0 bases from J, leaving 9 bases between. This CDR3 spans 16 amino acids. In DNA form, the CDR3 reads TGTGCCAGCAGTTTATCGGTCGGCTATAGCAATCAGCCCCAGCATTTT. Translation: CASSLSVGYSNQPQHF.

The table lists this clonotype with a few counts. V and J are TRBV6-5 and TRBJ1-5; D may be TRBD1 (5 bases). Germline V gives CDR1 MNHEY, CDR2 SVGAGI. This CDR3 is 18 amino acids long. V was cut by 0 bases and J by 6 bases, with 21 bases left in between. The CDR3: CASSYSNLVQRGGQPQHF. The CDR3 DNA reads TGTGCCAGCAGTTACTCGAATCTCGTGCAAAGGGGTGGTCAGCCCCAGCATTTT.

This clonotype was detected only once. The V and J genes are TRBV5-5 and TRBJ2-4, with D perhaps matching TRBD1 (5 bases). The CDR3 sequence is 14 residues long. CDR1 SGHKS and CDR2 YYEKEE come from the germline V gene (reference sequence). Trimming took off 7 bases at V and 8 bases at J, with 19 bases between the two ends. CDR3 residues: CASAPGSTGDIQYF. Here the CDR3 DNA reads TGTGCCAGCGCCCCAGGGTCCACCGGAGACATTCAGTACTTC.

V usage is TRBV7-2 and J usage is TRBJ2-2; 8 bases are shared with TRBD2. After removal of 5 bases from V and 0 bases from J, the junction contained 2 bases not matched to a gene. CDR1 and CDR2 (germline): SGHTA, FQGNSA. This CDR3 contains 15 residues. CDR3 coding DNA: TGTGCCAGCAGCCGGGGACTAGCGAACACCGGGGAGCTGTTTTTT. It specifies CASSRGLANTGELFF.